The 4 T cell receptor beta chains given below trace back to one sample, sequenced in a study of blood T cells in healthy people across ages. For the second PCR, which ran for about 7 to 12 cycles, a sample-barcoded 5' primer and a J-beta primer mix were used. One entry per CDR3 protein, called by TCRdb with MiXCR from the 5' RACE reads. In the table there are over 700,000 distinct CDR3 sequences, approximately 55% of which are singletons. Sequencing was performed on blood. Receptors were obtained from a man older than 75 in good health.

The chain has TRBV12-3 or TRBV12-4 and TRBJ1-1; D perhaps matches TRBD1 (5 bases). Trimming stripped 4 bases from V and 9 bases from J, with 12 bases between. This CDR3 comprises 12 residues. The CDR3 protein is CASSWGVRQAFF. The CDR3 DNA sequence: TGTGCCAGCAGTTGGGGGGTTAGGCAAGCTTTCTTT.

V gene TRBV24-1 combines with J gene TRBJ1-4; TRBD1 is a possible D gene (6 bases). V dropped 7 bases and J dropped 4 bases, with 9 bases sitting between them. CDR1 is KGHDR and CDR2 is SFDVKD in the germline V gene. This CDR3 is built from 13 residues. The CDR3 bases are TGTGCCACCAGACAGGGCCTTAATGAAAAACTGTTTTTT. Residues: CATRQGLNEKLFF.

The gene calls are TRBV6-5 and TRBJ2-1, with TRBD2 matching over 11 bases. Germline CDR1 MNHEY, CDR2 SVGAGI. The CDR3 loop spans 14 amino acids. The trim removed 3 bases at V and 15 bases at J, leaving 10 bases unmatched. Written as DNA, the CDR3 is TGTGCCAGCAGTTATGATCTTAGCGGGAGGGGCCTGTTCTTC. As protein: CASSYDLSGRGLFF.

V is TRBV4-2 and J is TRBJ1-1; possible D gene TRBD1, 6 bases. Trimming cost V 5 bases and J 0 bases, with 22 bases left between them. The CDR3 has 18 amino acids. From germline, CDR1 is LGHNA and CDR2 YNFKEQ. CDR3 sequence (DNA): TGTGCCAGCAGCTCGGCCAGGGGAGGAAATTGGATGAACACTGAAGCTTTCTTT. Residues: CASSSARGGNWMNTEAFF.